The entry that follows covers one T cell receptor (beta chain) sequence. Its antigen is as yet unknown. These data originate in a study of T cells expressing NK-cell markers. Overall study context: It was from sorted CD3+CD56+NKG2C+, CD3+CD56+NKG2C- and CD3+CD56-NKG2C+ T cells that TCR beta repertoires came. Seven donors tested HCMV-seropositive and one tested seronegative among the eight sequenced. General study findings and limits: Specificity for HCMV among expanded NKG2C+ T cell clones was not established.

From the 5' RACE reads, TCRdb lists one entry per CDR3 protein and no DNA. The data include about 150,000 distinct CDR3 sequences; the top ten clones carry over 35%. CDR3 length: 17 residues. CDR1 and CDR2 from the germline V gene are MNHEY and SVGEGT. This clonotype was sampled from a woman in her fifties or sixties in good health. Sequences were obtained from blood T cells: a sorted CD56 or NKG2C T cell subset, CD4+ or CD8+ T cells, or bulk PBMC T cells (not recorded which). This sequence joins TRBV6-2 or TRBV6-3 and TRBJ1-2; with no DNA, the TCRdb D assignment of TRBD1 cannot be verified. The CDR3 region is CASSGPYPGHILYGYTF.